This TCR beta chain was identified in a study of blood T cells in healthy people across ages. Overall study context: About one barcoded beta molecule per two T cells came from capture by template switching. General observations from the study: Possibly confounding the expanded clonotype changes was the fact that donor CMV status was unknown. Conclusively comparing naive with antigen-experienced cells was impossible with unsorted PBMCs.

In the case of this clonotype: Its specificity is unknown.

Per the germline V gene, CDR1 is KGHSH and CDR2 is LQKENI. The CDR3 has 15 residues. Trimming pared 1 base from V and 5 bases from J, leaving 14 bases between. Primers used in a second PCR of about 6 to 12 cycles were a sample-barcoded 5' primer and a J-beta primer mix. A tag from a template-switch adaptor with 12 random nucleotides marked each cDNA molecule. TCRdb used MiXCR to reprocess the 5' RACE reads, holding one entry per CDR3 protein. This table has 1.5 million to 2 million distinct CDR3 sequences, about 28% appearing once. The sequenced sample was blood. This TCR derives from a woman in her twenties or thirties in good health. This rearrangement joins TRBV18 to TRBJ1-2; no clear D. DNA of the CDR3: TGTGCCAGCTCACCACTGGAGGGTCGGGGATATGGCTACACCTTC. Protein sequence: CASSPLEGRGYGYTF.